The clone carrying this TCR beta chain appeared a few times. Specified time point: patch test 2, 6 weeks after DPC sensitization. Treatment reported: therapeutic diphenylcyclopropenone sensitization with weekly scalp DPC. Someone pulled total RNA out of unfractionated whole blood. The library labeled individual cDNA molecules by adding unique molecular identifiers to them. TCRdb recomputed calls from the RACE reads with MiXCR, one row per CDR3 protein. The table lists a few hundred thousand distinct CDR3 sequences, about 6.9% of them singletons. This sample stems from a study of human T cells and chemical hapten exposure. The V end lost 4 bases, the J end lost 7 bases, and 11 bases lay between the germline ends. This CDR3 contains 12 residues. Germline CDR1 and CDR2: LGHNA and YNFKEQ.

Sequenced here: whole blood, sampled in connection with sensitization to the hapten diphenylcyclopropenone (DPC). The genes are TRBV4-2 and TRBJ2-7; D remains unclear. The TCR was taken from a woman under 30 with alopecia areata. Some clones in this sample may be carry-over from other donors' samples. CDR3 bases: TGTGCCAGCAGCCCCGGCGGTAGAGAGCAGTACTTC. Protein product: CASSPGGREQYF.